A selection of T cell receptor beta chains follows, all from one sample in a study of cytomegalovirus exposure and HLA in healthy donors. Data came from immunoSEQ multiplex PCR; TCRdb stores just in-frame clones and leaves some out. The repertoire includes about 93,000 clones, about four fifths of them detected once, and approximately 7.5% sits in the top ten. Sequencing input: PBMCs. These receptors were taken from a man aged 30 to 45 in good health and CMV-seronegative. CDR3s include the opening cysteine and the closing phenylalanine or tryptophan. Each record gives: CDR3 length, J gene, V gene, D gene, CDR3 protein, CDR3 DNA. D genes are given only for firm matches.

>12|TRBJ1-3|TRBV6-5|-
CASTGAGNTIYF
TGTGCCAGCACGGGGGCTGGAAACACCATATATTTT
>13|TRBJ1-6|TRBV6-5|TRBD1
CASSPTGVSPLHF
TGTGCCAGCAGCCCGACAGGGGTCTCACCCCTCCACTTT
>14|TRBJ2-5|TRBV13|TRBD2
CASSFETSKETQYF
TGTGCCAGCAGCTTTGAGACTAGCAAGGAGACCCAGTACTTC
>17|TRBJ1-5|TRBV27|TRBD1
CASSPRDRVGGNQPQHF
TGTGCCAGCAGTCCGCGAGACAGGGTGGGGGGCAATCAGCCCCAGCATTTT
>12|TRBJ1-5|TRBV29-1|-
CSVGTQDQPQHF
TGCAGCGTTGGAACTCAGGATCAGCCCCAGCATTTT
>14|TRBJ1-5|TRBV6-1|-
CASSEIGSNQPQHF
TGTGCCAGCAGTGAAATTGGCTCCAATCAGCCCCAGCATTTT
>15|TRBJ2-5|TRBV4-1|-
CASSQEGSGWETQYF
TGCGCCAGCAGCCAAGAGGGTAGCGGATGGGAGACCCAGTACTTC
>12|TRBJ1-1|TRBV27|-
CASSSKNTEAFF
TGTGCCAGCAGTAGCAAGAACACTGAAGCTTTCTTT
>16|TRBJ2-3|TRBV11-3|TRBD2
CASSLGLAGVTDTQYF
TGTGCCAGCAGCTTAGGACTAGCGGGAGTCACAGATACGCAGTATTTT
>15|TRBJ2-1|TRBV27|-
CASSLMAASYNEQFF
TGTGCCAGCAGTTTAATGGCGGCTTCCTACAATGAGCAGTTCTTC
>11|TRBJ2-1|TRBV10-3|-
CAISGLDEQFF
TGTGCCATCAGTGGACTAGATGAGCAGTTCTTC
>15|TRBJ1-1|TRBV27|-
CASSFSRTMNTEAFF
TGTGCCAGCAGTTTCTCCCGAACAATGAACACTGAAGCTTTCTTT
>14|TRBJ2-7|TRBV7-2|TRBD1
CASSHTGGSYEQYF
TGTGCCAGCAGCCACACAGGGGGCAGCTACGAGCAGTACTTC
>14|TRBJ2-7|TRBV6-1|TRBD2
CASTMREEAYEQYF
TGTGCCAGCACGATGCGGGAGGAGGCCTACGAGCAGTACTTC